The clone carrying this T cell receptor (beta chain) was recorded a few times. The sample belongs to a study of blood T cell repertoires in COVID-19. TCRdb's copy holds only in-frame clones and misses some; the assay was immunoSEQ multiplex PCR. Found here are about 310,000 clones, 87% of them singletons; the top ten hold around 10%. CDR1 is MNHNY, CDR2 SVGAGI, per germline (reference sequence). The CDR3 has 14 residues. V dropped 2 bases and J dropped 5; count of bases not matched to a gene: 3. Participant-reported clinical history was the basis for cohort assignment. Resolution of symptoms, clearance, or two negative PCRs was present in recovered Cohort 3 donors.

J is TRBJ1-5 and V is TRBV6-6; 7 bases match TRBD1. Sequencing was carried out using PBMCs or T cells enriched from blood (not recorded which). The clonotype originates from a woman aged 18-35 years who had recovered from COVID-19. CDR3 amino acids: CASSYGTGDQPQHF. Here the CDR3 DNA reads TGTGCCAGCAGTTACGGTACAGGGGATCAGCCCCAGCATTTT.